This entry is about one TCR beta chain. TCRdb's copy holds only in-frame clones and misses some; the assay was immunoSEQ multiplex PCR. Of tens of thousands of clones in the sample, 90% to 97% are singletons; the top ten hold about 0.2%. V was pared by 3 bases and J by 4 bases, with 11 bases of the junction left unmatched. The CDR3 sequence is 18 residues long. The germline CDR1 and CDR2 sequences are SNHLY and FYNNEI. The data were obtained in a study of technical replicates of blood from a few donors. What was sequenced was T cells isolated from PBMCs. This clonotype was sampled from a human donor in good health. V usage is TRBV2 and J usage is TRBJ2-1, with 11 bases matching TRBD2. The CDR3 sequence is CASSDPLGGLAVYNEQFF. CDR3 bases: TGTGCCAGCAGTGACCCCCTCGGGGGACTAGCGGTTTACAATGAGCAGTTCTTC.